These T cell receptor beta chains were read from a single sample in a study of fetal regulatory T cell absence and autoimmunity. Sequenced by immunoSEQ multiplex PCR; TCRdb stores in-frame clones only, minus some. The sample has 95,000 or so clones; approximately 75% are singletons. Sequences were obtained from pancreas tissue. The receptors shown here come from a male donor with IPEX syndrome. Both conserved end residues are part of each CDR3. Fields, in order: V gene, J gene, clone size, D gene, CDR3 DNA, CDR3 protein. A D gene is named only where the DNA matches it firmly. A row's size may be missing; if present it is once, few, many or a size class.

TRBV12-5	TRBJ1-5	few	TRBD1	TGTGCTAGTGGCCGGACAGGGGGGAATCAGCCCCAGCATTTT	CASGRTGGNQPQHF
TRBV5-6	TRBJ2-5	few	-	TGTGCCAGCAGCTTCGAAGAGACCCAGTACTTC	CASSFEETQYF
TRBV11-1	TRBJ1-2	-	-	TGTGCCAGCAGCTTACGAGGGGCGCTGAATGGCTACACCTTC	CASSLRGALNGYTF
TRBV19	TRBJ1-1	-	TRBD1	TGTGCCAGTACCGGACAGGGGCCCCGGTACACTGAAGCTTTCTTT	CASTGQGPRYTEAFF
TRBV18	TRBJ2-3	-	TRBD1	TGTGCCAGCTCACCGACGGGACAGGGGCCTACAGATACGCAGTATTTT	CASSPTGQGPTDTQYF
TRBV13	TRBJ2-3	-	TRBD2	TGTGCCAGCAGCCCCCGGACTAGCGTTTTCACAGATACGCAGTATTTT	CASSPRTSVFTDTQYF
TRBV27	TRBJ1-6	-	-	TGTGCCAGCAGTTACATGGCTTCACCCCTCCACTTT	CASSYMASPLHF
TRBV4-1	TRBJ2-7	-	TRBD2	TGCGCCAGCAGCCAGGGGACTAGCGGGAGACTCCACGAGCAGTACTTC	CASSQGTSGRLHEQYF
TRBV6-4	TRBJ2-3	-	-	TGTGCCAGCAGTGACTCGCCTAGCGGCACAGATACGCAGTATTTT	CASSDSPSGTDTQYF
TRBV4-1	TRBJ2-7	-	-	TGCGCCAGCAGCCTCTCGGCCGGGATCACCTACGAGCAGTACTTC	CASSLSAGITYEQYF
TRBV5-4	TRBJ1-1	-	TRBD1	TGTGCCAGCAGGGGACAGCTGGGGAACACTGAAGCTTTCTTT	CASRGQLGNTEAFF
TRBV27	TRBJ1-2	-	-	TGTGCCAGCAGTTGGAACCCAGGGGCTAACTATGGCTACACCTTC	CASSWNPGANYGYTF
TRBV27	TRBJ1-1	-	TRBD1	TGTGCCAGCAGTTACCGACAGGGCGGGAACACTGAAGCTTTCTTT	CASSYRQGGNTEAFF
TRBV5-1	TRBJ1-5	once	-	TGCGCCAGCAGCTTGGGGGTGGGGCAGCCCCAGCATTTT	CASSLGVGQPQHF
TRBV5-1	TRBJ2-3	few	TRBD2	TGCGCCAGCAGCTTGGTGCTAGCGGGAGGGCCAGATACGCAGTATTTT	CASSLVLAGGPDTQYF
TRBV29-1	TRBJ2-3	-	TRBD1	TGCAGCGTTGATCTCAGGGGGCGCTCAGATACGCAGTATTTT	CSVDLRGRSDTQYF
TRBV29-1	TRBJ2-7	-	-	TGCAGCGTCCAGGGAGGCACCTACGAGCAGTACTTC	CSVQGGTYEQYF
TRBV6-5	TRBJ1-1	-	TRBD1	TGTGCCAGCAGTTCAGGGGGCGTAGCTTTCTTT	CASSSGGVAFF
TRBV6-5	TRBJ2-1	-	TRBD2	TGTGCCAGCAGTTACCTGCGCGGGGGGGCCTACAATGAGCAGTTCTTC	CASSYLRGGAYNEQFF
TRBV13	TRBJ2-1	-	TRBD2	TGTGCCAGCAGCCCCCGCGGGGGGGGTCTCAATGAGCAGTTCTTC	CASSPRGGGLNEQFF
TRBV9	TRBJ2-7	-	TRBD1	TGTGCCAGCAGCGTAGGTGGGACAGCCATCTACGAGCAGTACTTC	CASSVGGTAIYEQYF
TRBV18	TRBJ2-6	-	-	TGTGCCAGCTCAAGGGGGCAACCGGGAGGCTCTGGGGCCAACGTCCTGACTTTC	CASSRGQPGGSGANVLTF
TRBV20-1	TRBJ1-2	-	-	TGCAGTGCCCGACGGGGGTATGGCTACACCTTC	CSARRGYGYTF
TRBV6-5	TRBJ2-1	-	-	TGTGCCAGCAGTTACTCGTGGGGAAATGAGCAGTTCTTC	CASSYSWGNEQFF
TRBV13	TRBJ2-1	-	-	TGTGCCAGCAGCTTAGGGGGCGATGAGCAGTTCTTC	CASSLGGDEQFF
TRBV14	TRBJ2-3	-	-	TGTGCCAGCAGCCTCATTGGGACCCGCACAGATACGCAGTATTTT	CASSLIGTRTDTQYF
TRBV11-2	TRBJ2-7	-	TRBD1	TGTGCCAGCAGCTTAGACCCGACAGGGGAGACCTACGAGCAGTACTTC	CASSLDPTGETYEQYF
TRBV6-5	TRBJ2-7	many	TRBD1	TGTGCCAGCAGTTACCCAGAGACAGGGCTCGTCTACGAGCAGTACTTC	CASSYPETGLVYEQYF
TRBV30	TRBJ2-1	-	TRBD2	TGTGCCTGGACTAGCGGGGGGGCCAATGAGCAGTTCTTC	CAWTSGGANEQFF
TRBV10-2	TRBJ1-1	few	TRBD1	TGCGCCAGCAGGGGGACAGCGGGCTCCGGGGCTTTCTTT	CASRGTAGSGAFF
TRBV2	TRBJ1-4	-	-	TGTGCCAGCAGTCTTTATGGCGAAAAACTGTTTTTT	CASSLYGEKLFF
TRBV6-6	TRBJ2-2	-	TRBD1	TGTGCCAGCAGTTACGTCACAGGGGGCACCGGGGAGCTGTTTTTT	CASSYVTGGTGELFF
TRBV4-1	TRBJ2-1	-	TRBD2	TGCGCCAGCGCTAGCGGGACATCCTACAATGAGCAGTTCTTC	CASASGTSYNEQFF
TRBV7-8	TRBJ2-2	-	TRBD2	TGTGCCAGCAGCTTCCCGGGACTAGCGGGGGGGCTTAGAACCGGGGAGCTGTTTTTT	CASSFPGLAGGLRTGELFF
TRBV7-7	TRBJ2-5	-	-	TGTGCTAGCAGCTTAGACGCGGGTCGGGGACAAGAGACCCAGTACTTC	CASSLDAGRGQETQYF
TRBV15	TRBJ2-2	-	-	TGTGCCACCAGCCGAGTGCCAGGGGCGAGGTTGGAGCTGTTTTTT	CATSRVPGARLELFF
TRBV4-2	TRBJ2-7	-	TRBD2	TGTGCCAGCAGCCTAAATAGACTAGCGGGAGGGCTAAGGCAGTACTTC	CASSLNRLAGGLRQYF
TRBV19	TRBJ2-1	-	TRBD2	TGTGCCAGTAGTACCTCCGCGGGGGACTCCTACAATGAGCAGTTCTTC	CASSTSAGDSYNEQFF
TRBV30	TRBJ1-2	-	TRBD1	TGTGCCTGGAGACCAGGGGGCTATGGCTACACCTTC	CAWRPGGYGYTF
TRBV14	TRBJ2-4	-	-	TGTGCCAGCAGTCCGGGACCGGGGGCCAAAAACATTCAGTACTTC	CASSPGPGAKNIQYF
TRBV11-2	TRBJ2-5	-	TRBD2	TGTGCCAGCAGCTTAGAAACGGGACTACTCCAAGAGACCCAGTACTTC	CASSLETGLLQETQYF
TRBV30	TRBJ1-2	few	-	TGTGCCTGGAGTGTTATGACAGTGGTTGGGGACTATGGCTACACCTTC	CAWSVMTVVGDYGYTF
TRBV7-2	TRBJ1-5	-	TRBD1	TGTGCCAGCAGCTGGACAGGGGGCAATCAGCCCCAGCATTTT	CASSWTGGNQPQHF
TRBV2	TRBJ2-7	-	TRBD1	TGTGCCAGCAGCCCGGGACAGGGAATGGAGCAGTACTTC	CASSPGQGMEQYF
TRBV18	TRBJ2-2	-	-	TGTGCCAGCTCGTTTCAGGCGGGGTTCCGGGAGCTGTTTTTT	CASSFQAGFRELFF
TRBV6-5	TRBJ1-2	-	-	TGTGCCAGCAGTCGCGGGGTCTATGGCTACACCTTC	CASSRGVYGYTF
TRBV5-5	TRBJ1-6	once	TRBD1	TGTGCCAGCAGTCACAGGGGCTATAATTCACCCCTCCACTTT	CASSHRGYNSPLHF
TRBV7-9	TRBJ2-7	-	TRBD2	TGTGCCAGCAGCCGCGGTTCCCTCCGTTGGACTAGTGAGCAGTACTTC	CASSRGSLRWTSEQYF
TRBV6-1	TRBJ1-5	-	-	TGTGCCAGCAGCAGCAGGGGTCAGCCCCAGCATTTT	CASSSRGQPQHF
TRBV2	TRBJ2-5	once	-	TGTGCCACCCCCAACCAACAGGATAGGGAGACCCAGTACTTC	CATPNQQDRETQYF
TRBV10-3	TRBJ2-3	-	TRBD2	TGTGCCATCGGGGATAGCGGGGGCCGCACAGATACGCAGTATTTT	CAIGDSGGRTDTQYF
TRBV2	TRBJ2-7	-	-	TGTGCCAGCAGTGAGGAGGGATGGGGCTCCTACGAGCAGTACTTC	CASSEEGWGSYEQYF
TRBV23-1	TRBJ2-1	-	-	TGCGCCAGGACAGGTAAGGGGGGGACATCCTACAATGAGCAGTTCTTC	CARTGKGGTSYNEQFF
TRBV7-6	TRBJ1-6	-	-	TGTGCCAGCAGCTTAGTCGACATAAGGAATTCACCCCTCCACTTT	CASSLVDIRNSPLHF
TRBV11-3	TRBJ2-7	-	TRBD1	TGTGCCAGCAGCTTAGGGGACAGGGCTCTCTACGAGCAGTACTTC	CASSLGDRALYEQYF
TRBV5-1	TRBJ2-7	-	TRBD1	TGCGCCAGCAGCTTGGCCGACAGGGGAGTGCAGTACTTC	CASSLADRGVQYF
TRBV4-1	TRBJ1-5	few	-	TGCGCCAGCAGCCAGGGACGTTCAAGCAATCAGCCCCAGCATTTT	CASSQGRSSNQPQHF
TRBV6-5	TRBJ2-2	few	-	TGTGCCAGCAGTCACCGGACTACAGGGGCCCGGGAGCTGTTTTTT	CASSHRTTGARELFF